The rows below give T cell receptor beta chains drawn from one sample of a study of shared clonotypes between healthy human individuals. Sequencing was performed with immunoSEQ multiplex PCR; in TCRdb, only in-frame clones are kept and a portion is missing. The sample holds a few million clones, more than 90% seen once. The specimen sequenced was naive CD4+ T cells sorted from blood. These TCRs come from a man aged 18 to 30 in good health. CDR3s include the opening cysteine and the closing phenylalanine or tryptophan. A D gene is named only where the DNA matches it firmly. Clone size is stated in some rows and not others, as once, few, many or a class when expanded.

J: TRBJ2-7; size: -; V: TRBV10-1; D: -; CDR3: CASSEWTDSYEQYF; DNA: TGCGCCAGCAGTGAGTGGACTGACTCCTACGAGCAGTACTTC
J: TRBJ1-4; size: once; V: TRBV6-1; D: -; CDR3: CASRVGQNNEKLFF; DNA: TGTGCCAGCAGGGTCGGACAGAATAATGAAAAACTGTTTTTT
J: TRBJ2-7; size: -; V: TRBV5-1; D: TRBD2; CDR3: CASSLGGLALYEQYF; DNA: TGCGCCAGCAGCTTGGGGGGACTAGCTCTTTACGAGCAGTACTTC
J: TRBJ1-1; size: -; V: TRBV19; D: -; CDR3: CASSTRQANTEAFF; DNA: TGTGCCAGTAGTACCCGACAGGCTAACACTGAAGCTTTCTTT
J: TRBJ1-4; size: -; V: TRBV7-9; D: TRBD1; CDR3: CASRPGTGNEKLFF; DNA: TGTGCCAGCAGACCCGGGACAGGGAATGAAAAACTGTTTTTT
J: TRBJ1-1; size: -; V: TRBV10-2; D: -; CDR3: CASSGQGPLMNTEAFF; DNA: TGCGCCAGCAGTGGCCAGGGGCCGTTAATGAACACTGAAGCTTTCTTT
J: TRBJ2-3; size: few; V: TRBV6-5; D: -; CDR3: CASSYDYTDTQYF; DNA: TGTGCCAGCAGTTACGACTACACAGATACGCAGTATTTT
J: TRBJ2-1; size: once; V: TRBV7-2; D: -; CDR3: CASSPRRLVYNEQFF; DNA: TGTGCCAGCAGCCCCCGAAGGCTAGTCTACAATGAGCAGTTCTTC
J: TRBJ2-3; size: -; V: TRBV6-1; D: -; CDR3: CASSERRASAAADTQYF; DNA: TGTGCCAGCAGTGAAAGGAGGGCTAGCGCTGCGGCAGATACGCAGTATTTT
J: TRBJ2-7; size: -; V: TRBV4-3; D: -; CDR3: CASSQVDSGKQYF; DNA: TGCGCCAGCAGCCAAGTAGACTCTGGCAAGCAGTACTTC
J: TRBJ1-6; size: -; V: TRBV18; D: -; CDR3: CASSSRGSSYNSPLHF; DNA: TGTGCCAGCTCTTCGAGGGGTAGCTCCTATAATTCACCCCTCCACTTT
J: TRBJ1-4; size: -; V: TRBV2; D: TRBD1; CDR3: CASSGGQGTNEKLFF; DNA: TGTGCCAGCAGCGGGGGACAGGGGACTAATGAAAAACTGTTTTTT
J: TRBJ2-2; size: -; V: TRBV4-1; D: TRBD1; CDR3: CASSHPDRDTGELFF; DNA: TGCGCCAGCAGCCACCCTGACAGGGACACCGGGGAGCTGTTTTTT
J: TRBJ2-1; size: -; V: TRBV18; D: TRBD1; CDR3: CASSPQGASAYNEQFF; DNA: TGTGCCAGCTCACCACAGGGGGCGAGCGCCTACAATGAGCAGTTCTTC
J: TRBJ2-7; size: -; V: TRBV5-4; D: TRBD1; CDR3: CASSGRTGGNEQYF; DNA: TGTGCCAGCAGCGGAAGGACAGGGGGCAACGAGCAGTACTTC
J: TRBJ1-4; size: -; V: TRBV6-6; D: TRBD1; CDR3: CASKQGLATNEKLFF; DNA: TGTGCCAGCAAACAGGGGCTTGCAACTAATGAAAAACTGTTTTTT
J: TRBJ1-2; size: -; V: TRBV29-1; D: -; CDR3: CSVISGGANYGYTF; DNA: TGCAGCGTCATTAGCGGGGGAGCTAACTATGGCTACACCTTC
J: TRBJ1-1; size: -; V: TRBV2; D: -; CDR3: CASTSTRAYTEAFF; DNA: TGTGCCAGCACCTCCACCAGGGCCTACACTGAAGCTTTCTTT
J: TRBJ2-7; size: -; V: TRBV6-5; D: TRBD2; CDR3: CASSYSASGPYEQYF; DNA: TGTGCCAGCAGTTACTCGGCTAGCGGTCCCTACGAGCAGTACTTC
J: TRBJ2-7; size: -; V: TRBV28; D: -; CDR3: CASNPWGVEQYF; DNA: TGTGCCAGCAATCCCTGGGGGGTCGAGCAGTACTTC
J: TRBJ2-2; size: -; V: TRBV6-6; D: -; CDR3: CASHGRGHTGELFF; DNA: TGTGCCAGCCACGGGAGGGGGCACACCGGGGAGCTGTTTTTT
J: TRBJ2-3; size: -; V: TRBV11-2; D: TRBD2; CDR3: CASSSLAGKRTDTQYF; DNA: TGTGCCAGCAGCTCGTTAGCGGGCAAACGCACAGATACGCAGTATTTT
J: TRBJ2-7; size: -; V: TRBV2; D: -; CDR3: CASLPAAHTYEQYF; DNA: TGTGCCAGCCTACCAGCGGCCCACACCTACGAGCAGTACTTC
J: TRBJ2-2; size: -; V: TRBV28; D: -; CDR3: CASSQARVPGELFF; DNA: TGTGCCAGCAGCCAAGCGAGGGTACCCGGGGAGCTGTTTTTT
J: TRBJ2-7; size: -; V: TRBV5-6; D: -; CDR3: CASSLRPEEQYF; DNA: TGTGCCAGCAGCCTCAGGCCCGAGGAGCAGTACTTC
J: TRBJ1-6; size: -; V: TRBV7-2; D: -; CDR3: CASSLDEGSSYNSPLHF; DNA: TGTGCCAGCAGCTTAGACGAGGGTAGCTCCTATAATTCACCCCTCCACTTT
J: TRBJ2-5; size: -; V: TRBV9; D: -; CDR3: CASSGRGAQETQYF; DNA: TGTGCCAGCAGCGGACGGGGGGCCCAAGAGACCCAGTACTTC
J: TRBJ1-1; size: -; V: TRBV7-2; D: -; CDR3: CASSLEGRVTEAFF; DNA: TGTGCCAGCAGCTTAGAGGGCAGGGTTACTGAAGCTTTCTTT
J: TRBJ2-3; size: -; V: TRBV5-4; D: TRBD2; CDR3: CASSLSGTTYTDTQYF; DNA: TGTGCCAGCAGCTTGTCGGGGACTACTTACACAGATACGCAGTATTTT
J: TRBJ2-7; size: -; V: TRBV30; D: -; CDR3: CAWIDSSGEQYF; DNA: TGTGCCTGGATCGATTCCTCGGGGGAGCAGTACTTC
J: TRBJ2-7; size: -; V: TRBV10-3; D: -; CDR3: CATKDSPASEQYF; DNA: TGTGCCACGAAAGACAGCCCCGCAAGCGAGCAGTACTTC
J: TRBJ2-7; size: -; V: TRBV11-2; D: -; CDR3: CASSPRTKDYEQYF; DNA: TGTGCCAGCAGCCCCCGGACCAAGGACTACGAGCAGTACTTC
J: TRBJ2-2; size: -; V: TRBV5-3; D: -; CDR3: CARIQWWQGATGELFF; DNA: TGTGCCAGAATCCAGTGGTGGCAGGGAGCGACCGGGGAGCTGTTTTTT
J: TRBJ2-1; size: -; V: TRBV6-4; D: TRBD2; CDR3: CASSDRGGADEQFF; DNA: TGTGCCAGCAGTGATCGCGGGGGGGCGGATGAGCAGTTCTTC
J: TRBJ1-2; size: -; V: TRBV7-9; D: TRBD1; CDR3: CASSSPTGTYLYGYTF; DNA: TGTGCCAGCAGCTCACCGACAGGGACCTATTTGTATGGCTACACCTTC
J: TRBJ2-2; size: -; V: TRBV21-1; D: -; CDR3: CARRPWTSGSTGELFF; DNA: TGTGCCCGTCGACCCTGGACTAGCGGGAGCACCGGGGAGCTGTTTTTT
J: TRBJ2-2; size: -; V: TRBV5-4; D: TRBD1; CDR3: CASRSGQGAPDTGELFF; DNA: TGTGCCAGCAGATCGGGCCAGGGGGCGCCGGACACCGGGGAGCTGTTTTTT
J: TRBJ1-1; size: -; V: TRBV29-1; D: TRBD1; CDR3: CSVPGTGMNTEAFF; DNA: TGCAGCGTCCCCGGGACAGGTATGAACACTGAAGCTTTCTTT
J: TRBJ1-2; size: -; V: TRBV28; D: -; CDR3: CASRGGAIGGYTF; DNA: TGTGCCAGCAGGGGGGGGGCAATAGGAGGCTACACCTTC
J: TRBJ2-5; size: -; V: TRBV5-4; D: TRBD2; CDR3: CASSSGLAGRETQYF; DNA: TGTGCCAGCAGTTCTGGACTAGCGGGACGGGAGACCCAGTACTTC
J: TRBJ2-1; size: -; V: TRBV5-1; D: TRBD2; CDR3: CASSPGGLADNEQFF; DNA: TGCGCCAGCAGCCCGGGGGGACTAGCGGACAATGAGCAGTTCTTC
J: TRBJ2-7; size: -; V: TRBV21-1; D: -; CDR3: CASSKVGDRLPGEQYF; DNA: TGTGCCAGCAGCAAAGTCGGGGACAGGCTCCCTGGCGAGCAGTACTTC
J: TRBJ2-2; size: -; V: TRBV27; D: -; CDR3: CASSFWVAGELFF; DNA: TGTGCCAGCAGTTTCTGGGTCGCCGGGGAGCTGTTTTTT
J: TRBJ2-7; size: -; V: TRBV10-1; D: -; CDR3: CASSESHSALADEQYF; DNA: TGCGCCAGCAGTGAGTCGCACTCTGCCCTAGCCGACGAGCAGTACTTC
J: TRBJ2-6; size: once; V: TRBV5-5; D: -; CDR3: CASSFPGSGANVLTF; DNA: TGTGCCAGCAGCTTCCCCGGCTCTGGGGCCAACGTCCTGACTTTC